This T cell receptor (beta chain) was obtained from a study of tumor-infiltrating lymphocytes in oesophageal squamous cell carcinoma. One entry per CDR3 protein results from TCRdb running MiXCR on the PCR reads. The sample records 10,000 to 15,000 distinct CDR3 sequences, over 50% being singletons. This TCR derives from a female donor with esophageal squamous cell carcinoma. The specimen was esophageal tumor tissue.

Written as DNA, the CDR3 is TGTGCCAGCAGTTACCTAGCGGCGGGACTAGCGGCCTACGAGCAGTATTTT. Its translation: CASSYLAAGLAAYEQYF. This sequence joins TRBV6-6 and TRBJ2-1, with 11 positions matching TRBD2. The end of the DNA aligns better with TRBJ2-3, so the J call may be wrong. The CDR3 consists of 17 residues. CDR1 and CDR2 (germline): MNHNY, SVGAGI (reference sequence).